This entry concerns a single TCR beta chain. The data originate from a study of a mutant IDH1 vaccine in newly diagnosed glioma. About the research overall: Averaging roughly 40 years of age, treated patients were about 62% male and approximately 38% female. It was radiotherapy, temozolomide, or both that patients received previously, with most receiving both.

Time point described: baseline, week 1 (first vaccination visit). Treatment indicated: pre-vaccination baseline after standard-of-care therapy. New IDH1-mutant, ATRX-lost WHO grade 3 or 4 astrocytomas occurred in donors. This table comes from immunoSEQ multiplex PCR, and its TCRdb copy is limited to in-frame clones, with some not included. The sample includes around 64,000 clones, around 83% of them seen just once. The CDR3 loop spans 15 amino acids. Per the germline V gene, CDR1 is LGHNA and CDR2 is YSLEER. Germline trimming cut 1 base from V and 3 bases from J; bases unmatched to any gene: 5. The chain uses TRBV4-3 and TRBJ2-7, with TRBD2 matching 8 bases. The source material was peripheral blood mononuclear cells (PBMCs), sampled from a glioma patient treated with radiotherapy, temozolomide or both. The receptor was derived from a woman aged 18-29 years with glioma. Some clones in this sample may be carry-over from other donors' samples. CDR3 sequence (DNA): TGCGCCAGCAGCCAAGGGCGGGGGGCTGGCTACGAGCAGTACTTC. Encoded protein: CASSQGRGAGYEQYF.